A selection of T cell receptor beta chains follows, all from one sample in a study of CD8 T cells in ankylosing spondylitis. One entry per CDR3 protein, called by TCRdb with MiXCR from the 5' RACE reads. The sample records fewer than 250,000 distinct CDR3 sequences, around 25% being singletons. Sequencing was performed on blood, either unsorted or a sorted T cell fraction (not recorded which). The source of these receptors is a male donor with ankylosing spondylitis or in good health (not recorded which). Both conserved end residues are trimmed from each CDR3. Clone size is given for some rows only: seen once, a few or many times, or a class if the clone is expanded.

>many|TRBJ2-1|TRBV27
ASSPSLATSSYNEQF
>few|TRBJ2-7|TRBV10-3
AISEGQYEQY
>.|TRBJ2-6|TRBV4-1
ASSPYAGVKDSGANVLT
>many|TRBJ2-3|TRBV29-1
SSRLGRTDTQY
>.|TRBJ2-7|TRBV7-2
ASSFWDEQY
>.|TRBJ1-1|TRBV29-1
SGDRDGEAF
>few|TRBJ1-5|TRBV20-1
SAKDRVSNQPQH
>few|TRBJ1-3|TRBV6-1
ASRRGTSGNTIY
>many|TRBJ2-7|TRBV4-1
ASSQDNRGSSYEQY
>.|TRBJ2-3|TRBV20-1
SARDLAGIPDTQY
>many|TRBJ2-3|TRBV20-1
SARAQLAQGTDTQY
>.|TRBJ2-1|TRBV12-3/TRBV12-4
ASRTGPNSYNEQF
>.|TRBJ1-4|TRBV29-1
SHRWNEKLF
>many|TRBJ2-1|TRBV5-1
ASSLVSGGYYDEQF
>many|TRBJ2-7|TRBV20-1
SARDSRTSGTQQY
>.|TRBJ2-2|TRBV21-1
ASGSGELF
>.|TRBJ2-7|TRBV27
ASMLRDRDLPPGYKQY
>many|TRBJ2-7|TRBV7-6
ASSSIAYEQY
>many|TRBJ1-2|TRBV20-1
SARDWFRTGDGYT
>few|TRBJ1-6|TRBV20-1
SAGSYNSPLH
>few|TRBJ1-3|TRBV12-3/TRBV12-4
ATQNSGNTIY
>.|TRBJ2-1|TRBV20-1
SAPAWSEQF
>.|TRBJ2-5|TRBV7-2
ASSLTPSGLQEAQY
>few|TRBJ2-5|TRBV20-1
SAVDGTEQETQY
>.|TRBJ2-1|TRBV2
ASSYMLDNEQF
>many|TRBJ1-1|TRBV7-9
ASSLGLRGSEAF
>.|TRBJ2-5|TRBV7-7
ASSLGGAGETQY
>once|TRBJ2-1|TRBV28
ASSSWETSGNNEQF
>many|TRBJ1-5|TRBV7-2
ASSLVFAGSNQPQH
>many|TRBJ2-5|TRBV7-2
ASSFSETQY
>many|TRBJ1-5|TRBV20-1
SASRGQGEQPQH
>.|TRBJ2-5|TRBV20-1
SASPKETQY
>.|TRBJ2-5|TRBV20-1
SAILAGQETQY
>many|TRBJ1-1|TRBV6-5
ASSYTEGTEAF
>.|TRBJ2-4|TRBV6-1
ASSEPREAIQY
>many|TRBJ2-1|TRBV5-1
ASSLGSGSYNEQF
>few|TRBJ2-1|TRBV7-2
ASSPDSGRALGQF
>many|TRBJ2-3|TRBV5-6
ASSSTGATDTQY
>.|TRBJ2-3|TRBV6-2/TRBV6-3
ASSWTTDTQY
>.|TRBJ2-5|TRBV3-1
ASSQDEVTQY
>many|TRBJ2-2|TRBV5-1
ASSLGLAPNTGELF
>.|TRBJ1-5|TRBV12-3/TRBV12-4
ASSLEGQLNQPQH
>.|TRBJ2-3|TRBV29-1
SVRTSGNTDTQY
>many|TRBJ1-5|TRBV28
ASFGEGGGNQPQH
>many|TRBJ1-1|TRBV7-3
ASSLLGNTEAF
>few|TRBJ1-2|TRBV6-6
ASSQGGNYGYT
>.|TRBJ2-4|TRBV20-1
SARGGGGSAKNIQY
>.|TRBJ1-6|TRBV27
ASSSQQTGSPLH